This record covers a single T cell receptor (beta chain). The antigen remains undetermined. These data are taken from a study of T cell responses to AZD1222 COVID-19 vaccine. The study's findings and limits: Variant regions that are unmutated are reportedly the target of nearly half of spike-specific TCRs. In all cases, repertoires were sampled only after the peak T cell response. There were mostly white British donors and more females than males, and clonal diversity was possibly underestimated.

The protocol was immunoSEQ multiplex PCR, while the TCRdb copy is restricted to in-frame clones and leaves out a portion. Of about 140,000 clones in the sample, more than 85% were seen once. The V segment lost 9 bases and the J segment 0 bases; nucleotides outside the gene matches: 8. The CDR3 runs 15 residues. Germline V gene lookup returns CDR1 PRHDT and CDR2 FYEKMQ (reference sequence). The TCR originated in an adult in good health. The specimen was peripheral blood, collected on day 0 of MenACWY control vaccination. The chain combines TRBV13 with TRBJ1-1, with TRBD1 identical over 9 bases. The CDR3 reads CASRQGGSMNTEAFF. Written as DNA, the CDR3 is TGTGCCAGTCGACAGGGGGGGTCTATGAACACTGAAGCTTTCTTT.